These 16 T cell receptor beta chains were sequenced from one sample in a study of T-cell reconstitution after alpha-beta-depleted transplantation in children. Unique molecular identifiers were incorporated into the prepared TCRbeta library. TCRdb reprocessed the PCR reads via MiXCR and lists one record per CDR3 protein. The sample lists just under 150,000 distinct CDR3 sequences; roughly 9% were seen once. The sample was PBMCs, mostly from graft donor cells, taken 180 days after TCRalphabeta/CD19-depleted stem cell transplant. The source of these receptors is a female patient between 2 and 15 years old who had a stem cell transplant for congenital amegakaryocytic thrombocytopenia, so the T cells may come from the graft donor.

The chain recombines TRBV9 with TRBJ2-7, with D perhaps being TRBD1 or TRBD2 (6 bases each). V shed 0 bases and J shed 3 bases, with 16 bases lying between them. This CDR3 spans 16 amino acids. CDR1 SGDLS and CDR2 YYNGEE come from the germline V gene. The CDR3 DNA sequence: TGTGCCAGCAGCGTAGGAGGGGGGACTGCGTTCTACGAGCAGTACTTC. This translates into CASSVGGGTAFYEQYF.

This clonotype appeared a few times. This rearrangement joins TRBV29-1 to TRBJ2-1, with D unresolved. The length of the CDR3 is 13 residues. Germline V gives CDR1 SQVTM, CDR2 ANQGSEA. Trimming removed 6 bases from V and 8 bases from J, with 17 bases in between. The CDR3 region has the DNA TGCAGCGTCTGGACCCTCAGTTACTATGAGCAGTTCTTC. Its protein product is CSVWTLSYYEQFF.

The chain joins TRBV20-1 to TRBJ2-4; 14 nucleotides line up with TRBD2. This CDR3 has 15 amino acids. The junction had 9 bases not matched to a gene; V was cut back by 5 bases and J by 9 bases. Germline CDR1 is DFQATT and CDR2 is SNEGSKA (reference sequence). CDR3 sequence reads: CSAGGLAGGTGIQYF. The DNA of the CDR3 is TGCAGTGCTGGAGGACTAGCGGGGGGTACTGGCATTCAGTACTTC.

The sample holds many counts of this clonotype. The genes are TRBV10-3 and TRBJ2-7, with D possibly matching TRBD2 (5 bases). Trimming took 10 bases from V and 3 from J, leaving 16 bases between them. The V gene's germline CDR1 is ENHRY and CDR2 SYGVKD. CDR3 length equals 13 residues. The DNA of the CDR3 is TGTGCCACCCGGACTGGTAACCTCTACGAGCAGTACTTC. Its protein product is CATRTGNLYEQYF.

This clonotype was seen at least ten times. The rearrangement links TRBV12-3 or TRBV12-4 to TRBJ2-7; D is unclear. The germline V and J ends were trimmed by 7 bases and 1 base, with 11 bases remaining between them. The CDR3 has 13 residues. In DNA form, the CDR3 reads TGTGCCAGCAACTCTTGGGGATCCTACGAGCAGTACTTC. Amino acids: CASNSWGSYEQYF.

This clonotype has a count of ten or more. The CDR3 loop reads CAISLTGTGNTIYF. For the CDR3, the DNA is TGTGCCATCAGCTTGACAGGCACGGGAAACACCATATATTTT. The chain uses TRBV10-3 and TRBJ1-3; D perhaps matches TRBD1 (6 bases). The germline V gene encodes CDR1 ENHRY and CDR2 SYGVKD. The ends were cut back, 6 bases at V and 4 bases at J, with 13 bases in the middle. The CDR3 covers 14 residues.

This clonotype was counted between two and nine times. This chain uses TRBV7-2 with TRBJ2-7; 11 nucleotides line up with TRBD2. Germline CDR1 and CDR2: SGHTA and FQGNSA. The CDR3 has 15 amino acids. V shed 2 bases and J 7 bases; nucleotides not matched to a gene: 7. The DNA of the CDR3 is TGTGCCAGCAGCTTATTTCTAGCGGGGGGACGTGAGCAGTACTTC. This sequence encodes CASSLFLAGGREQYF.

This clonotype has at least ten counts. The genes are TRBV20-1 and TRBJ2-1; the D call may be TRBD1 or TRBD2 (5 bases each). Germline CDR1 reads DFQATT; CDR2 reads SNEGSKA (reference sequence). This CDR3 is 14 amino acids long. Trimming took 2 bases from V and 12 from J, leaving 20 bases between them. This chain's CDR3 is CSARPSRDRAAQFF. The CDR3 nucleotides are TGCAGTGCTAGACCGAGCCGGGACCGGGCGGCGCAGTTCTTC.

This clonotype was seen many times. CDR3 protein: CASSQGERGRTDTQYF. In DNA form, the CDR3 reads TGCGCCAGCAGCCAAGGGGAGCGGGGGCGCACAGATACGCAGTATTTT. This rearrangement joins TRBV4-1 to TRBJ2-3; 8 nucleotides align to TRBD2. Germline trimming cut 1 base from V and 1 base from J; bases unmatched to any gene: 4. CDR1 MGHRA and CDR2 YSYEKL come from the germline V gene. The CDR3 is 16 amino acids.

Many counts were recorded for this clonotype. V is TRBV9 and J is TRBJ2-3; D remains ambiguous. Germline loops: CDR1 SGDLS, CDR2 YYNGEE. CDR3 length: 14 amino acids. Trimming removed 0 bases from V and 6 bases from J, with 11 bases in between. The CDR3 spells CASSVGPDTDTQYF. DNA for the CDR3: TGTGCCAGCAGCGTAGGTCCAGATACGGATACGCAGTATTTT.

This clonotype was recorded many times. This chain joins TRBV28 and TRBJ1-1; D call uncertain. CDR1 MDHEN and CDR2 SYDVKM come from the germline V gene. The CDR3 runs 16 residues. Trimming left V 6 bases short and J 6 bases short, with 23 bases between. The CDR3 DNA is TGTGCCAGCAGCTTAGCCCAACGTGCCAGGATCGCTGAAGCTTTCTTT. Its translation: CASSLAQRARIAEAFF. The full variable domain, with the rest looked up from reference TRBV28 and TRBJ1-1, is DVKVTQSSRYLVKRTGEKVFLECVQDMDHENMFWYRQDPGLGLRLIYFSYDVKMKEKGDIPEGYSVSREKKERFSLILESASTNQTSMYLCASSLAQRARIAEAFFGQGTRLTVV.

This clonotype turned up a few times. This chain connects TRBV25-1 to TRBJ1-2; D unresolved. CDR1 MGHDK and CDR2 SYGVNS come from the germline V gene. This CDR3 comprises 13 residues. Trimming took 1 base from V and 8 from J, leaving 11 bases between them. The CDR3 sequence is CASSESPVKGYTF. The CDR3 DNA is TGTGCCAGCAGTGAATCCCCAGTCAAGGGCTACACCTTC.

This clonotype occurred many times. The V call is TRBV28, the J call TRBJ2-7, with 7 bases identical to TRBD2. The CDR3 is made up of 18 amino acids. The ends lost 6 bases at V and 7 bases at J; junction bases unmatched: 24. Germline CDR1 is MDHEN and CDR2 is SYDVKM. The CDR3 protein is CASRGGVGRGYSEGEQYF. In nucleotides, the CDR3 is TGTGCCAGCAGGGGAGGGGTCGGGCGTGGGTACAGCGAGGGAGAGCAGTACTTC. Full variable domain (remainder filled in from reference TRBV28 and TRBJ2-7): DVKVTQSSRYLVKRTGEKVFLECVQDMDHENMFWYRQDPGLGLRLIYFSYDVKMKEKGDIPEGYSVSREKKERFSLILESASTNQTSMYLCASRGGVGRGYSEGEQYFGPGTRLTVT.

The rearrangement joins TRBV7-2 to TRBJ1-1, with unresolved D. This CDR3 region has 15 residues. CDR1 and CDR2 from the germline V gene are SGHTA and FQGNSA. V was cut by 1 base and J by 0 bases, with 9 bases left in between. This chain's CDR3 is CASSLEGGMNTEAFF. DNA for the CDR3: TGTGCCAGCAGCTTAGAGGGCGGTATGAACACTGAAGCTTTCTTT.

This clonotype showed up many times. V and J are TRBV10-3 and TRBJ2-6; D might be TRBD1 or TRBD2, each matching 5 bases. V lost 7 bases and J lost 2, with 9 bases in between. The CDR3 totals 14 residues. Germline CDR1 is ENHRY and CDR2 is SYGVKD. This CDR3 reads CAIIQGPGANVLTF. The CDR3 DNA sequence: TGTGCCATCATTCAGGGACCTGGGGCCAACGTCCTGACTTTC.

This clonotype has at least ten counts. The rearrangement uses TRBV10-3 and TRBJ1-4; no clear D gene. The CDR3 loop spans 16 amino acids. V dropped 2 bases and J dropped 6 bases, with 16 bases sitting between them. Germline V gene lookup returns CDR1 ENHRY and CDR2 SYGVKD. CDR3 nucleotides: TGTGCCATCAGTGAGAAAGTCGGGGTCCGATATGAAAAACTGTTTTTT. Translation gives CAISEKVGVRYEKLFF.